This TCR beta chain stems from a study of T cell responses to AZD1222 COVID-19 vaccine (dated by TCRdb to the early 2020s). A note on the overall study: TCR sequencing was performed for roughly 250 trial participants, of whom some 200 were given two doses of AZD1222 and approximately 25 were given two doses of MenACWY control vaccine. Trial participants were enrolled by age into subgroups of 18-55, 56-69 and 70-plus years, and about 150, 27 and 61 TCR-sequenced participants, respectively, were included in these subgroups. The paper's findings and limits, for the study overall: Because no day 14 peak-response samples were available, repertoires were characterized only after the peak T cell response. Vaccine-associated CD4 TCRs spanned the whole spike protein, with dominant responses in regions 160-218 and 743-854. Nearly half of unique spike-specific TCRs reportedly recognized epitopes outside regions mutated in the B.1.351 and B.1.1.7 variants. Most participants were white British and females outnumbered males, and the authors suggested that clonal diversity may have been underestimated. In the small 56-69-year group, the increase in depth fell short of significance, most likely because of low power. After two AZD1222 doses, both the breadth and the depth of spike-specific TCRs were significantly higher than at day 0 and than in MenACWY recipients. Conclusions about previously exposed vaccinees are limited because only a handful of AZD1222 recipients were SARS-CoV-2 seropositive at baseline.

The CDR3 regions of human TCRbeta chains were analyzed by immunosequencing. As for how the authors treated the data: TCRs in the repertoires were compared against a reference library of SARS-CoV-2-specific TCRs that had been generated with the MIRA antigen-specificity platform. Breadth was defined as the fraction of unique TCRs that were SARS-CoV-2-associated. Depth was defined as the fraction of total T cells that were SARS-CoV-2-associated. Using the MIRA data, each spike-specific TCR was assigned both to the spike region to which the TCR was reactive and to a CD4 or CD8 class. Log10-transformed breadth and depth values were compared by one-way ANOVA with Sidak's multiple comparisons tests. Entries here come from immuneACCESS through TCRdb and include only in-frame sequences with V and J called. Some clones fail to appear in such tables; in the studies checked, an unresolved V gene covers under half of the shortfall, and the cause of the remainder is unknown. The DNA gave D and trimming, while V, J and clone size come from that table. The sample table lists 150,000 or so clones, 90% to 95% of them with a count of one. The ten largest clones take up over 3% of the sample.

The CDR3 runs 15 residues from the cysteine to the phenylalanine. Just CDR3 DNA is preserved here, 45 bases in frame from base 1. For CDR1 and CDR2, the germline V gene lists KGHSH and LQKENI. V loses 5 bases of germline sequence and J loses 0 bases, and the interval between the two ends is 13 bases. The time point label corresponds to: about 28 days (+/-7) after the second vaccine dose. Because spike-specific TCR depth and breadth did not differ between the two schedules, AZD1222 recipients who got a second dose at roughly 4 weeks were pooled with those who got a second dose at roughly 12 weeks. Samples from vaccinated people were obtained from the UK trials COV001 and COV002, which included a single-blind randomized controlled phase 2/3 trial of AZD1222 (ChAdOx1 nCoV-19) in healthy adults. For TCRbeta chain sequencing, PBMC samples from trial participants were taken at day 0 and at day 28 after the second dose.

Regarding this clone: Its target antigen remains unknown. No much larger clone exists at a distance of one base, and base qualities are not known.

The sequencing used peripheral blood, collected 28 days after the second AZD1222 dose. The chain employs TRBV18 and TRBJ1-1, with no confidently assigned D gene. The sequence derives from an adult who received the AZD1222 COVID-19 vaccine. The DNA sequence is as follows: TGTGCCAGCTCAGACATGAGAAGTATGAACACTGAAGCTTTCTTT. Translated, it reads CASSDMRSMNTEAFF.